This TCR beta chain was sequenced in a study of blood T cell repertoires in COVID-19. CDR3 length: 15 amino acids. With V trimmed by 7 bases and J by 0 bases, 5 bases remained unmatched. Germline V gene lookup returns CDR1 SGDLS and CDR2 YYNGEE. The repertoire was sequenced with immunoSEQ multiplex PCR; TCRdb's copy has only in-frame clones and lacks some. The data show about 120,000 clones, around four fifths seen once. Sequencing was carried out using peripheral blood. This chain links TRBV9 with TRBJ2-3, with 10 positions matching TRBD2. This TCR derives from a man younger than 45 with acute or convalescent COVID-19. CDR3 sequence reads: CASSGLALSTDTQYF. In nucleotides, the CDR3 is TGTGCCAGCTCGGGACTAGCGCTAAGCACAGATACGCAGTATTTT.